This entry concerns a single TCR beta chain. As yet, its antigen is unknown. This entry belongs to a study of cytomegalovirus exposure and HLA in healthy donors. Primers: 60 Vbeta forward and 13 Jbeta reverse. Data came from immunoSEQ multiplex PCR; TCRdb stores just in-frame clones and leaves some out. The table records 150,000 to 200,000 clones, about 80% of them present only once. Study outcomes and limitations: Some V segments, including TRBV6-2 and TRBV6-3, were excluded as indistinguishable. Presence/absence analyses supposed approximately even sequencing depth among donors.

The V gene end was trimmed by 3 bases and the J gene end by 7 bases; junction bases not matched to a gene: 10. The CDR3 length is 16 residues. Germline CDR1 reads MNHNS; CDR2 reads SASEGT. This chain links TRBV6-1 with TRBJ2-1; 9 bases map to TRBD1. Sequencing used PBMCs. This TCR derives from a man aged 30-40 years in good health and CMV-seronegative. CDR3 nucleotide sequence: TGTGCCAGCAGTGATTTACCGGGACAGGGCTTTAATGAGCAGTTCTTC. Its translation is CASSDLPGQGFNEQFF.